These 26 T cell receptor beta chains originate from one sample sequenced in a study of vaccination and CD4 T cells after COVID-19. Sequencing of the DNA from cultured CD4+ T cells was carried out with the Oncomine TCR Beta short-read assay. TCRdb re-called the PCR reads with MiXCR, one entry per CDR3 protein. The top ten clones hold roughly a third of a sample with about 5,600 distinct CDR3 sequences, approximately 40% of them seen once. The treatment was: roughly 10-day PBMC culture with coronavirus spike peptide pools or control peptides (ViraFEST assay). CD4+ T cells that came from the unexposed donor were collected before the COVID-19 pandemic (2011-2018). Their target antigens are unknown. Sequenced: CD4+ T cells from blood, cultured in vitro. All receptors derive from a human donor in good health.

In its sample, this clonotype was seen a few times. The chain joins TRBV10-1 to TRBJ1-1; D not certain. V was shortened by 6 bases and J by 1 base, with 6 bases between the two germline ends. Germline assignment: CDR1 WNHNN and CDR2 SYGVQD (reference sequence). The CDR3 covers 12 residues. This CDR3 is CASSDQNTEAFF. In DNA form, the CDR3 reads TGCGCCAGCAGCGATCAGAACACTGAAGCTTTCTTT.

This clonotype occurred once. The chain recombines TRBV7-7 with TRBJ2-5; D remains ambiguous. Trimming removed 2 bases at V and 2 bases at J, with 9 bases between. CDR3 size: 14 residues. Looked up from germline, CDR1 is SSHAT and CDR2 is FNYEAQ (reference sequence). This CDR3 reads CASSLLGKQETQYF. CDR3 bases: TGTGCCAGCAGCTTATTAGGGAAACAAGAGACCCAGTACTTC.

This clonotype was seen more than once but under ten times. This chain links TRBV7-9 with TRBJ1-2; the D gene is possibly TRBD1 (5 bases). The CDR3 is made up of 15 amino acids. Trimming pared 2 bases from V and 2 bases from J, leaving 12 bases between. CDR1 is SEHNR, CDR2 FQNEAQ, per germline (reference sequence). For the CDR3, the DNA is TGTGCCAGCAGCTTAACGGGGGGGACCAACTATGGCTACACCTTC. It specifies CASSLTGGTNYGYTF.

This clonotype was detected only a few times. The chain carries TRBV20-1 and TRBJ1-2; D gene ambiguous. The ends were cut back, 2 bases at V and 2 bases at J, with 9 bases in the middle. The CDR3 is 13 amino acids. Germline CDR1 DFQATT, CDR2 SNEGSKA (reference sequence). Here the CDR3 reads CSARISTNYGYTF. CDR3 bases: TGCAGTGCTAGAATTAGCACAAACTATGGCTACACCTTC.

A few counts support this clonotype. V gene TRBV25-1 combines with J gene TRBJ1-2; possibly TRBD1 for D (6 bases). Trimming removed 9 bases from V and 7 bases from J, with 15 bases in between. The CDR3 is made up of 12 amino acids. Germline V gene sequence: CDR1 MGHDK, CDR2 SYGVNS. The CDR3 protein is CARNLSRGGYTF. CDR3 bases: TGTGCCAGAAATTTGTCCAGGGGTGGCTACACCTTC.

The rearrangement joins TRBV11-1 to TRBJ2-5; D remains unclear. CDR1 and CDR2 from the germline V gene are SGHAT and FQDESV (reference sequence). The ends were cut back, 0 bases at V and 5 bases at J, with 13 bases in the middle. The CDR3 consists of 15 residues. The DNA of the CDR3 is TGTGCCAGCAGCTTAGCCGGGCTTATAGGGGAGACCCAGTACTTC. Its protein is CASSLAGLIGETQYF.

This clonotype came up a few times. The chain combines TRBV2 with TRBJ1-6, with 10 nucleotides matching TRBD1. The CDR3 is 14 amino acids. The junction had 7 bases not matched to a gene; V was cut back by 8 bases and J by 9 bases. Germline CDR1 SNHLY, CDR2 FYNNEI. The CDR3 here is CASQRGTGASPLHF. The CDR3 DNA is TGTGCCAGCCAAAGGGGGACAGGGGCTTCACCCCTCCACTTT. The entire variable domain, with the rest obtained from reference TRBV2 and TRBJ1-6, is as follows: EPEVTQTPSHQVTQMGQEVILRCVPISNHLYFYWYRQILGQKVEFLVSFYNNEISEKSEIFDDQFSVERPDGSNFTLKIRSTKLEDSAMYFCASQRGTGASPLHFGNGTRLTVT.

CDR3: CASSNTRESVYEQYF. DNA for the CDR3: TGTGCCAGCAGCAATACACGAGAATCAGTGTACGAGCAGTACTTC. The chain carries TRBV27 and TRBJ2-7, with D hard to call. The CDR3 spans 15 residues. Germline V lookup: CDR1 MNHEY, CDR2 SMNVEV (reference sequence). The V end was cut by 6 bases, the J end by 4 bases, with 19 bases between.

The chain has TRBV6-5 and TRBJ2-1, with D maybe TRBD2 (5 bases). Looked up from germline, CDR1 is MNHEY and CDR2 is SVGAGI. V lost 2 bases, J lost 0 bases, and 8 bases lay in between. The CDR3 totals 15 residues. Here the CDR3 DNA reads TGTGCCAGCAGTTACGTGGCGGGCTCCTACAATGAGCAGTTCTTC. Protein: CASSYVAGSYNEQFF.

As DNA, the CDR3 is TGTGCCAGTAGTGATACACTAAATCAGCCCCAGCATTTT. It specifies CASSDTLNQPQHF. The chain combines TRBV19 with TRBJ1-5; D is unresolved. This CDR3 has 13 residues. V was shortened by 5 bases and J by 4 bases, with 9 bases between the two germline ends. Germline CDR1 is LNHDA and CDR2 is SQIVND (reference sequence). The full variable domain, in which reference TRBV19 and TRBJ1-5 provide the parts outside the CDR3, is DGGITQSPKYLFRKEGQNVTLSCEQNLNHDAMYWYRQDPGQGLRLIYYSQIVNDFQKGDIAEGYSVSREKKESFPLTVTSAQKNPTAFYLCASSDTLNQPQHFGDGTRLSIL.

This clonotype has a handful of counts. The chain employs TRBV24-1 and TRBJ1-2, with D possibly matching TRBD1 (6 bases). CDR1 and CDR2 (germline): KGHDR, SFDVKD. With 1 base removed from V and 11 bases from J, the gap between germline ends came to 10 bases. CDR3 length: 12 amino acids. Here the CDR3 reads CATSDFTGFYTF. CDR3 coding DNA: TGTGCCACCAGTGATTTCACAGGGTTTTACACCTTC.

In DNA, the CDR3 is TGCAGTGCTAAGTCCCCCGGGACAGGGACCTATGGCTACACCTTC. Its translation: CSAKSPGTGTYGYTF. The rearrangement uses TRBV20-1 and TRBJ1-2, with 9 positions matching TRBD1. Germline V gives CDR1 DFQATT, CDR2 SNEGSKA (reference sequence). J lost 4 bases, V lost 4 bases, and 10 bases had no gene match. CDR3 size: 15 residues.

This rearrangement joins TRBV24-1 to TRBJ2-5; a weak D match, TRBD1 (6 bases). The germline CDR1 and CDR2 sequences are KGHDR and SFDVKD. The V and J ends lost 4 bases and 1 base respectively, with 9 bases between them. CDR3 length: 14 amino acids. The CDR3 sequence is CATSEGGFQETQYF. The DNA for the CDR3 is TGTGCCACCAGTGAAGGGGGATTCCAAGAGACCCAGTACTTC.

The chain has TRBV6-1 and TRBJ2-1, with D maybe TRBD2 (6 bases). Trimming pared 4 bases from V and 4 bases from J, leaving 17 bases between. Germline loops: CDR1 MNHNS, CDR2 SASEGT. The CDR3 spans 16 residues. The CDR3, as DNA: TGTGCCAGCAGTGGAGACGGTGGGGGGTGGTACAATGAGCAGTTCTTC. It translates to CASSGDGGGWYNEQFF.

Only a few counts were recorded for this clonotype. The chain recombines TRBV27 with TRBJ2-7, with D maybe TRBD2 (6 bases). Germline V gene lookup returns CDR1 MNHEY and CDR2 SMNVEV (reference sequence). The CDR3 consists of 16 residues. V lost 4 bases and J lost 6, with 22 bases in between. In DNA form, the CDR3 reads TGTGCCAGCAGTTATTCCGGGACCCCATACGGGGGCGAGCAGTACTTC. Its protein is CASSYSGTPYGGEQYF.

In this sample, this clonotype turned up a few times. The genes are TRBV20-1 and TRBJ1-3; D call uncertain. Germline values: CDR1 DFQATT, CDR2 SNEGSKA (reference sequence). Trimming took 3 bases from V and 2 from J, leaving 14 bases between them. The CDR3 contains 15 residues. DNA of the CDR3: TGCAGTGCTAGCCCCCTGCCCAAGACTGGAAACACCATATATTTT. It specifies CSASPLPKTGNTIYF.

This clonotype was seen a handful of times. The V gene is TRBV7-9, the J gene TRBJ1-6, with D possibly being TRBD1 (5 bases). This CDR3 has 13 amino acids. V was cut by 1 base and J by 7 bases, with 5 bases left in between. Germline V gene lookup returns CDR1 SEHNR and CDR2 FQNEAQ (reference sequence). The CDR3 loop is CASSLEGNSPLHF. CDR3 nucleotides: TGTGCCAGCAGCTTAGAGGGGAATTCACCCCTCCACTTT. Using reference TRBV7-9 and TRBJ1-6 for the parts outside the CDR3, the full variable domain is DTGVSQNPRHKITKRGQNVTFRCDPISEHNRLYWYRQTLGQGPEFLTYFQNEAQLEKSRLLSDRFSAERPKGSFSTLEIQRTEQGDSAMYLCASSLEGNSPLHFGNGTRLTVT.

This clonotype was recorded a few times. The chain employs TRBV6-1 and TRBJ1-6, with D maybe TRBD1 (5 bases). The CDR3 sequence is 14 residues long. Trimming stripped 3 bases from V and 5 bases from J, with 8 bases between. Germline V gene sequence: CDR1 MNHNS, CDR2 SASEGT. The CDR3 nucleotides read TGTGCCAGCAGTGAGGGACCTGATAATTCACCCCTCCACTTT. Translating it yields CASSEGPDNSPLHF.

By frequency in the sample, this clonotype is large (0.1 to 1%). This rearrangement joins TRBV6-1 to TRBJ1-2; tentatively, D is TRBD1 (5 bases). Germline assignment: CDR1 MNHNS and CDR2 SASEGT. This CDR3 is built from 15 residues. V shed 6 bases and J shed 4 bases, with 18 bases lying between them. In DNA, the CDR3 is TGTGCCAGCAGCCGAAACGCAGGGTTCTCCTATGGCTACACCTTC. Translating it yields CASSRNAGFSYGYTF.

This chain joins TRBV5-1 and TRBJ2-7, with D possibly matching TRBD1 (6 bases). Germline CDR1 reads SGHRS; CDR2 reads YFSETQ. The CDR3 loop spans 14 amino acids. V was trimmed by 3 bases and J by 7 bases, leaving 17 bases between them. The CDR3, as DNA: TGCGCCAGCAGCTATCAAGGGGGAGCTGAAGAGCAGTACTTC. This encodes CASSYQGGAEEQYF.

This clonotype showed up just a few times. CDR3 DNA: TGTGCCACCAGCAGAGACCCTGGAGGTATCCGCAATCAGCCCCAGCATTTT. Translating it yields CATSRDPGGIRNQPQHF. This sequence joins TRBV15 and TRBJ1-5; D ambiguous. The CDR3 loop spans 17 amino acids. CDR1 and CDR2 (germline): LNHNV, YYDKDF (reference sequence). Trimming pared 0 bases from V and 2 bases from J, leaving 14 bases between.

This clonotype was seen a few times. The genes are TRBV18 and TRBJ1-1; tentative D call: TRBD1 (6 bases). The CDR3 runs to 15 residues. The germline CDR1 and CDR2 sequences are KGHSH and LQKENI. V lost 4 bases, J lost 0 bases, and 12 bases lay in between. This CDR3 is CASSRPGDMNTEAFF. The CDR3 nucleotides are TGTGCCAGCTCACGGCCGGGGGACATGAACACTGAAGCTTTCTTT. The full variable domain, with the rest looked up from reference TRBV18 and TRBJ1-1, is NAGVMQNPRHLVRRRGQEARLRCSPMKGHSHVYWYRQLPEEGLKFMVYLQKENIIDESGMPKERFSAEFPKEGPSILRIQQVVRGDSAAYFCASSRPGDMNTEAFFGQGTRLTVV.

This chain uses TRBV7-8 with TRBJ1-5; no firm D call. Germline-derived CDR1 and CDR2 are SGHVS and FQNEAQ. The CDR3 is 16 amino acids. Trimming took off 5 bases at V and 5 bases at J, with 19 bases between the two ends. The CDR3: CASSTTGATYYQPQHF. The CDR3, as DNA: TGTGCCAGCAGCACTACGGGTGCCACCTATTATCAGCCCCAGCATTTT.

The chain recombines TRBV6-1 with TRBJ1-1; TRBD1 might be the D (6 bases). Germline V lookup: CDR1 MNHNS, CDR2 SASEGT. The CDR3 has 16 amino acids. With 1 base removed from V and 4 bases from J, the gap between germline ends came to 16 bases. CDR3 protein: CASSEEGGGASTEAFF. DNA for the CDR3: TGTGCCAGCAGTGAAGAGGGGGGGGGGGCGAGCACTGAAGCTTTCTTT.

In the case of this clonotype: Being one base from a much bigger clone, this may be a read error. This chain connects TRBV2 to TRBJ1-6; 9 nucleotides agree with TRBD1. The CDR3 is made up of 16 amino acids. Unmatched junction bases numbered 9, after V lost 6 bases and J lost 6 bases. CDR1 and CDR2 (germline): SNHLY, FYNNEI. CDR3 loop: CASRSFGTGRNSPLHF. The CDR3 DNA reads as TGTGCCAGCAGATCGTTCGGGACAGGGCGTAATTCACCCCTCCACTTT.

This clonotype showed up just a few times. The rearrangement uses TRBV19 and TRBJ1-5, with D uncertain. V was shortened by 7 bases and J by 5 bases, with 9 bases between the two germline ends. Germline V lookup: CDR1 LNHDA, CDR2 SQIVND (reference sequence). CDR3 length equals 12 residues. CDR3 bases: TGTGCCAGTACCGACAATGATCAGCCCCAGCATTTT. Translating gives CASTDNDQPQHF.